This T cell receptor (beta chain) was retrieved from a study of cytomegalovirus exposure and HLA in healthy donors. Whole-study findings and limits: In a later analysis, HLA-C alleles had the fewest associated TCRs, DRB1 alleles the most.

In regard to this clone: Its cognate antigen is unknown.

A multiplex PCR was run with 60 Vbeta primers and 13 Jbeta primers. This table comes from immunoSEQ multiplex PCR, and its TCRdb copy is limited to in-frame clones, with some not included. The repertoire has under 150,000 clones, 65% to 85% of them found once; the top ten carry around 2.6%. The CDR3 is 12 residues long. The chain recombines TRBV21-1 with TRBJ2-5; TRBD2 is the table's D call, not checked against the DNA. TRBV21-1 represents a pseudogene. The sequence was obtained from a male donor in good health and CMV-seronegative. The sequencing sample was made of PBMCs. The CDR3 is CASSKDHWTQYF. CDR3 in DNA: TGTGCCAGCAGCAAAGATCACTGGACCCAGTACTTC.